This T cell receptor (beta chain) emerged from a study of blood T cell repertoires in COVID-19. Germline trimming cut 4 bases from V and 6 bases from J; bases unmatched to any gene: 2. Germline values: CDR1 KGHSH, CDR2 LQKENI. The CDR3 sequence is 13 residues long. Libraries were prepared by immunoSEQ multiplex PCR; TCRdb keeps only in-frame clonotypes and omits some of them. The sample records fewer than 300,000 clones, around 88% being singletons. The TCR comes from a man in his thirties or forties with acute or convalescent COVID-19. This rearrangement joins TRBV18 to TRBJ1-2; 10 bases are shared with TRBD1. Source material: peripheral blood. CDR3 nucleotides: TGTGCCAGCTCACGACAGGGGGCGGATGGCTACACCTTC. Protein sequence: CASSRQGADGYTF.